The 31 T cell receptor beta chains reported below all come from one sample, sequenced in a study of CD8 T cells in Susac syndrome. The authors reverse transcribed roughly 0.5 to 1 ug RNA with random hexamers. One entry per CDR3 protein results from TCRdb running MiXCR on the immunoSEQ multiplex PCR reads. The sample shows some 200,000 distinct CDR3 sequences, 95% of them seen only once. Sequencing used CD8+ T cells from PBMCs. Receptor source: a human donor with Susac syndrome.

This clonotype was observed a few times. V is TRBV27 and J is TRBJ2-7, with unresolved D. CDR1 MNHEY and CDR2 SMNVEV come from the germline V gene (reference sequence). The CDR3 loop spans 13 amino acids. The V gene lost 6 bases and the J gene lost 1 base, with 10 bases spanning the gap. The CDR3 region is CASSRTESYEQYF. The CDR3 DNA reads as TGTGCCAGCAGCCGGACCGAATCCTACGAGCAGTACTTC.

The chain uses TRBV12-3 or TRBV12-4 and TRBJ2-1; D is ambiguous. The CDR3 runs 14 residues. V shed 7 bases and J shed 1 base, with 11 bases lying between them. The chain's CDR3 is CASMRLSSYNEQFF. The CDR3 region has the DNA TGTGCCAGCATGAGGTTATCTTCCTACAATGAGCAGTTCTTC.

This clonotype was recorded once. The V and J genes are TRBV6-5 and TRBJ1-1; 8 bases are a match to TRBD1. CDR3 length: 14 residues. After removal of 2 bases from V and 6 bases from J, the junction contained 5 bases not matched to a gene. CDR1 is MNHEY and CDR2 is SVGAGI in the germline V gene. CDR3 bases: TGTGCCAGCAGTTACGAGCCGACAGGGGCTGAAGCTTTCTTT. Its protein is CASSYEPTGAEAFF.

The chain has TRBV4-1 and TRBJ2-7; 10 nucleotides align to TRBD2. CDR1 MGHRA and CDR2 YSYEKL come from the germline V gene. The junction had 8 bases not matched to a gene; V was cut back by 0 bases and J by 0 bases. The CDR3 spans 18 residues. CDR3 sequence (DNA): TGCGCCAGCAGCCAAGAAAGTTTCCGGACTAGCGGCTCCTACGAGCAGTACTTC. It specifies CASSQESFRTSGSYEQYF.

This clonotype showed up just once. The chain is built from TRBV29-1 and TRBJ2-5; D uncertain. Trimming took off 8 bases at V and 2 bases at J, with 15 bases between the two ends. CDR1 is SQVTM, CDR2 ANQGSEA, per germline. The CDR3 sequence is 13 residues long. The CDR3 nucleotides are TGCAGCCACTTAAGGACCGGGCAAGAGACCCAGTACTTC. Translation gives CSHLRTGQETQYF.

V gene TRBV5-1 combines with J gene TRBJ1-3; D is unclear. V dropped 0 bases and J dropped 0 bases, with 7 bases sitting between them. Germline lookup yields CDR1 SGHRS and CDR2 YFSETQ. The length of the CDR3 is 15 residues. Here the CDR3 reads CASSLDRSSGNTIYF. The CDR3 DNA reads TGCGCCAGCAGCTTGGACAGATCCTCTGGAAACACCATATATTTT.

The chain employs TRBV25-1 and TRBJ2-4; D perhaps matches TRBD1 (6 bases). The germline CDR1 and CDR2 sequences are MGHDK and SYGVNS. Deletions cut 8 bases from V and 7 bases from J, with 15 bases between. The CDR3 length is 13 residues. In DNA, the CDR3 is TGTGCCAGCGGGGAAGGGGGTGAGAACATTCAGTACTTC. It is translated as CASGEGGENIQYF.

The chain carries TRBV20-1 and TRBJ1-5; no reliable D call. The CDR3 runs 12 residues. Trimming pared 5 bases from V and 4 bases from J, leaving 9 bases between. Germline CDR1 is DFQATT and CDR2 is SNEGSKA (reference sequence). The CDR3 here is CSALDGNQPQHF. The CDR3 coding sequence is TGCAGTGCTCTCGACGGAAATCAGCCCCAGCATTTT.

CDR3 sequence reads: CASSAGNYNQPQHF. The CDR3 DNA follows: TGTGCCAGCAGCGCCGGGAATTATAATCAGCCCCAGCATTTT. This sequence joins TRBV9 and TRBJ1-5; unclear D gene. V was pared by 3 bases and J by 4 bases, with 11 bases between. Germline-derived CDR1 and CDR2 are SGDLS and YYNGEE. The length of the CDR3 is 14 residues.

The V call is TRBV13, the J call TRBJ1-1, with D unclear. Germline lookup yields CDR1 PRHDT and CDR2 FYEKMQ (reference sequence). The CDR3 consists of 13 residues. Deletions cut 2 bases from V and 5 bases from J, with 9 bases between. CDR3 amino acids: CASSLRGWTEAFF. The CDR3 nucleotides read TGTGCCAGCAGCTTACGGGGTTGGACTGAAGCTTTCTTT.

The chain combines TRBV12-3 or TRBV12-4 with TRBJ2-6, with D possibly matching TRBD2 (5 bases). V lost 5 bases to trimming and J lost 0 bases, with 5 bases between them. The CDR3 runs 14 residues. The CDR3 bases are TGTGCCAGCAGTGACTACTCTGGGGCCAACGTCCTGACTTTC. This translates into CASSDYSGANVLTF.

V usage is TRBV30 and J usage is TRBJ1-1; 8 bases agree with TRBD1. The CDR3 has 14 amino acids. V was pared by 5 bases and J by 0 bases, with 5 bases of the junction left unmatched. Looked up from germline, CDR1 is GTSNPN and CDR2 is SVGIG (reference sequence). CDR3 coding DNA: TGTGCCTGGTGGGCGACAGGGGTGAACACTGAAGCTTTCTTT. This translates into CAWWATGVNTEAFF.

The chain recombines TRBV20-1 with TRBJ2-1, with 8 nucleotides matching TRBD2. Germline values: CDR1 DFQATT, CDR2 SNEGSKA (reference sequence). The junction had 15 bases not matched to a gene; V was cut back by 3 bases and J by 5 bases. This CDR3 comprises 17 residues. The CDR3: CSASFLAASGQNNEQFF. In DNA, the CDR3 is TGCAGTGCTAGCTTTTTGGCTGCTAGCGGGCAAAACAATGAGCAGTTCTTC.

CDR3 DNA: TGTGCCAGCTCACCACCGGAGGGAGTGGAGACCCAGTACTTC. Encoded protein: CASSPPEGVETQYF. The V gene is TRBV18, the J gene TRBJ2-5; D is perhaps TRBD2 (6 bases). The ends were cut back, 0 bases at V and 5 bases at J, with 10 bases in the middle. CDR3 length equals 14 residues. Per the germline V gene, CDR1 is KGHSH and CDR2 is LQKENI.

This chain connects TRBV7-9 to TRBJ2-3, with TRBD1 identical over 9 bases. CDR1 is SEHNR, CDR2 FQNEAQ, per germline (reference sequence). Trimming cost V 3 bases and J 3 bases; bases outside gene matches: 4. This CDR3 has 15 residues. CDR3 sequence: CASSFPGQGTDTQYF. CDR3 DNA: TGTGCCAGCAGCTTTCCGGGACAGGGTACAGATACGCAGTATTTT.

The chain uses TRBV2 and TRBJ2-1, with 9 bases lining up with TRBD1. The CDR3 extends over 16 amino acids. Looked up from germline, CDR1 is SNHLY and CDR2 is FYNNEI. The junction had 10 bases not matched to a gene; V was cut back by 7 bases and J by 3 bases. CDR3 sequence (DNA): TGTGCCAGCAACGGACAGGGGTCGGTATACTACAATGAGCAGTTCTTC. Its translation: CASNGQGSVYYNEQFF.

The sample holds one count of this clonotype. The CDR3, as DNA: TGTGCCAGCAGTTACTTCGGGACCACCCCGGATGAGCAGTTCTTC. It yields the protein CASSYFGTTPDEQFF. The chain combines TRBV6-5 with TRBJ2-1; D is possibly TRBD1 or TRBD2 (5 bases each). Germline V gene lookup returns CDR1 MNHEY and CDR2 SVGAGI. This CDR3 region has 15 residues. V was trimmed by 1 base and J by 8 bases, leaving 15 bases between them.

The chain joins TRBV9 to TRBJ1-5; 7 bases line up with TRBD1. The V gene end was trimmed by 3 bases and the J gene end by 8 bases; junction bases not matched to a gene: 11. This CDR3 has 15 residues. Germline assignment: CDR1 SGDLS and CDR2 YYNGEE. CDR3 DNA sequence: TGTGCCAGCAGCGCCGAGACAGGGTCTGGAGAGCCCCAGCATTTT. Translation: CASSAETGSGEPQHF.

This chain links TRBV18 with TRBJ1-1, with D maybe TRBD1 (6 bases). The CDR3 runs to 16 residues. The germline CDR1 and CDR2 sequences are KGHSH and LQKENI. Trimming took off 3 bases at V and 1 base at J, with 15 bases between the two ends. The CDR3 bases are TGTGCCAGCTCACCCTTAATGGGGGCCACGAACACTGAAGCTTTCTTT. Amino acids: CASSPLMGATNTEAFF. Based on the CDR3 plus reference TRBV18 and TRBJ1-1, the full variable domain is NAGVMQNPRHLVRRRGQEARLRCSPMKGHSHVYWYRQLPEEGLKFMVYLQKENIIDESGMPKERFSAEFPKEGPSILRIQQVVRGDSAAYFCASSPLMGATNTEAFFGQGTRLTVV.

V gene TRBV6-5 combines with J gene TRBJ2-1, with D perhaps matching TRBD2 (5 bases). There are 12 residues in the CDR3. Trimming shortened V by 6 bases and J by 7 bases, and 10 bases separated the two germline ends. CDR1 is MNHEY, CDR2 SVGAGI, per germline. The CDR3 sequence is CASSAGLNEQFF. In DNA form, the CDR3 reads TGTGCCAGCAGCGCCGGACTGAATGAGCAGTTCTTC.

The gene calls are TRBV19 and TRBJ2-5; TRBD2 agrees at 9 bases. Germline CDR1 and CDR2: LNHDA and SQIVND (reference sequence). This CDR3 region has 17 residues. The V gene end was trimmed by 3 bases and the J gene end by 4 bases; junction bases not matched to a gene: 12. CDR3 nucleotides: TGTGCCAGTAGTATCCCCTATAGCGGGGGAGGCCGAGAGACCCAGTACTTC. Translation gives CASSIPYSGGGRETQYF.

The V gene is TRBV4-2, the J gene TRBJ1-2; D is uncertain. The germline V and J ends were trimmed by 1 base and 3 bases, with 15 bases remaining between them. This CDR3 has 16 residues. CDR1 and CDR2 from the germline V gene are LGHNA and YNFKEQ. CDR3 DNA sequence: TGTGCCAGCAGCCAAGGGTTCGGCCTGGGCGACTATGGCTACACCTTC. Its protein product is CASSQGFGLGDYGYTF.

The chain links TRBV9 to TRBJ2-1; unclear D gene. The CDR3 runs to 11 residues. Trimming removed 7 bases from V and 8 bases from J, with 10 bases in between. The germline V gene encodes CDR1 SGDLS and CDR2 YYNGEE. The CDR3 reads CASSGPHEQFF. Here the CDR3 DNA reads TGTGCCAGCTCCGGACCACATGAGCAGTTCTTC.

The rearrangement uses TRBV12-3 or TRBV12-4 and TRBJ1-1; D is undetermined. This CDR3 has 16 residues. V lost 1 base and J 0 bases, leaving 12 bases between the germline ends. CDR3 protein: CASSLGGEALNTEAFF. The CDR3 coding sequence is TGTGCCAGCAGTTTAGGGGGAGAGGCCCTGAACACTGAAGCTTTCTTT.

The V gene is TRBV20-1, the J gene TRBJ2-1, with 11 bases lining up with TRBD2. The CDR3 runs to 15 residues. Trimming removed 0 bases from V and 6 bases from J; junction bases left unmatched: 4. The germline gives CDR1 DFQATT, CDR2 SNEGSKA (reference sequence). The CDR3 sequence is CSARELAGGPNEQFF. CDR3 nucleotide sequence: TGCAGTGCTAGAGAGCTAGCGGGAGGTCCCAATGAGCAGTTCTTC.

The chain joins TRBV27 to TRBJ2-7; 9 bases fit TRBD1. This CDR3 comprises 14 residues. Trimming at V came to 6 bases and at J to 3 bases, leaving 6 bases not matched to a gene. CDR1 is MNHEY and CDR2 is SMNVEV in the germline V gene (reference sequence). The CDR3 region has the DNA TGTGCCAGCAGCGACAGGGGGTCCGGCTACGAGCAGTACTTC. It encodes CASSDRGSGYEQYF.

V and J are TRBV30 and TRBJ1-1; no clear D. CDR3 length: 12 amino acids. Germline CDR1 is GTSNPN and CDR2 is SVGIG (reference sequence). V lost 7 bases to trimming and J lost 6 bases, with 15 bases between them. CDR3 sequence reads: CAFAKGRPEAFF. The CDR3 DNA is TGTGCCTTCGCGAAAGGCCGGCCTGAAGCTTTCTTT. Together with reference TRBV30 and TRBJ1-1, the CDR3 gives the full variable domain: SQTIHQWPATLVQPVGSPLSLECTVEGTSNPNLYWYRQAAGRGLQLLFYSVGIGQISSEVPQNLSASRPQDRQFILSSKKLLLSDSGFYLCAFAKGRPEAFFGQGTRLTVV.

This chain connects TRBV28 to TRBJ1-5, with 7 bases fitting TRBD1. Trimming removed 3 bases from V and 3 bases from J; junction bases left unmatched: 11. The V gene's germline CDR1 is MDHEN and CDR2 SYDVKM. This CDR3 spans 17 amino acids. CDR3: CASSFERRGRVNQPQHF. In DNA, the CDR3 is TGTGCCAGCAGTTTTGAGAGGAGGGGGCGCGTCAATCAGCCCCAGCATTTT.

The chain uses TRBV9 and TRBJ2-7, with a possible D match to TRBD1 (6 bases). Germline assignment: CDR1 SGDLS and CDR2 YYNGEE. The CDR3 loop spans 15 amino acids. Between the trimmed V and J ends, which lost 4 bases and 7 bases, there was a span of 21 bases. The CDR3 DNA is TGTGCCAGCAGCCCCGAGGGGGACCGCGTCCGGGAGCAGTACTTC. Its protein product is CASSPEGDRVREQYF. Filled out from reference TRBV9 and TRBJ2-7, the complete variable domain reads DSGVTQTPKHLITATGQRVTLRCSPRSGDLSVYWYQQSLDQGLQFLIQYYNGEERAKGNILERFSAQQFPDLHSELNLSSLELGDSALYFCASSPEGDRVREQYFGPGTRLTVT.

The genes are TRBV4-1 and TRBJ2-1; 13 nucleotides line up with TRBD2. V lost 0 bases, J lost 7 bases, and 3 bases stayed unmatched. This CDR3 has 16 amino acids. Germline V gene lookup returns CDR1 MGHRA and CDR2 YSYEKL. The CDR3 sequence is CASSQDTSGGVNEQFF. In DNA form, the CDR3 reads TGCGCCAGCAGCCAAGATACTAGCGGGGGGGTAAATGAGCAGTTCTTC.

The CDR3 bases are TGTGCCAGCAGCCAAGATGTAAGAATAGATGGCTACACCTTC. Its translation: CASSQDVRIDGYTF. This rearrangement joins TRBV14 to TRBJ1-2; D is unclear. CDR3 length equals 14 residues. The germline V gene has CDR1 SGHDN and CDR2 FVKESK. The ends were cut back, 0 bases at V and 6 bases at J, with 11 bases in the middle.